These 17 T cell receptor beta chains share one sample of origin, sequenced in a study of human T cells and chemical hapten exposure. Time point defined: patch test 2, 6 weeks after DPC sensitization. The treatment denotes: therapeutic diphenylcyclopropenone sensitization with weekly scalp DPC. TCRdb analysed the RACE reads with MiXCR anew, one entry per CDR3 protein. Altogether under 450,000 distinct CDR3 sequences are present, about 6% being singletons, with the ten largest covering about 6%. Sample: whole blood, taken in connection with sensitization to the hapten diphenylcyclopropenone (DPC). Receptors were obtained from a woman younger than 35 with alopecia areata. Some clones in this sample may be carry-over from other donors' samples.

This clonotype has just a few counts. The rearrangement joins TRBV2 to TRBJ2-2; the D is unclear. Germline assignment: CDR1 SNHLY and CDR2 FYNNEI. V was pared by 10 bases and J by 1 base, with 4 bases between. This CDR3 comprises 11 residues. CDR3 in amino acids: CANRNTGELFF. CDR3 bases: TGTGCCAACAGGAACACCGGGGAGCTGTTTTTT.

This clonotype appeared many times. The V gene is TRBV7-6, the J gene TRBJ1-1, with D possibly matching TRBD1 (6 bases). There are 16 residues in the CDR3. Germline V CDR1 and CDR2: SGHVS, FNYEAQ. The V and J ends lost 1 base and 9 bases respectively, with 21 bases between them. For the CDR3, the DNA is TGTGCCAGCAGCTTAGTAGGGGGGGTTTCCCCCTTGAAAGCTTTCTTT. This sequence encodes CASSLVGGVSPLKAFF.

There are many counts of this clonotype. The J gene is TRBJ2-1, the V gene TRBV7-9; D is unclear. V gave up 5 bases and J gave up 6 bases, with 8 bases separating them. Germline assignment: CDR1 SEHNR and CDR2 FQNEAQ (reference sequence). CDR3 size: 12 residues. CDR3 protein: CASSPLRNEQFF. The CDR3 DNA sequence: TGTGCCAGCAGCCCACTACGCAATGAGCAGTTCTTC.

This clonotype came up many times. The V and J genes are TRBV15 and TRBJ1-5, with a tentative D call TRBD1 (5 bases). The CDR3 covers 15 residues. Germline CDR1 LNHNV, CDR2 YYDKDF (reference sequence). Trimming stripped 1 base from V and 0 bases from J, with 7 bases between. The DNA for the CDR3 is TGTGCCACCAGCAGAGTGGGGGTTAGCAATCAGCCCCAGCATTTT. Protein sequence: CATSRVGVSNQPQHF.

This clonotype was detected many times. The gene calls are TRBV5-5 and TRBJ2-7, with 9 bases matching TRBD1. V lost 4 bases, J lost 5 bases, and 7 bases stayed unmatched. There are 14 residues in the CDR3. Per the germline V gene, CDR1 is SGHKS and CDR2 is YYEKEE (reference sequence). CDR3 residues: CASSPQGALDEQYF. Here the CDR3 DNA reads TGTGCCAGCAGCCCACAGGGGGCATTGGACGAGCAGTACTTC.

CDR3 in DNA: TGCAGTGCTAGAGGACCGGGTGGGGACAGGGGTCCCAAGATCCCGTACTTC. Amino acids: CSARGPGGDRGPKIPYF. The V gene is TRBV20-1, the J gene TRBJ2-7; TRBD1 aligns across 10 bases. The CDR3 is 17 residues long. Germline trimming cut 1 base from V and 12 bases from J; bases unmatched to any gene: 21. Germline V lookup: CDR1 DFQATT, CDR2 SNEGSKA (reference sequence).

This clonotype was counted at least ten times. The genes are TRBV6-5 and TRBJ2-7; D is ambiguous. With 2 bases removed from V and 2 bases from J, the gap between germline ends came to 7 bases. This CDR3 contains 13 residues. CDR1 MNHEY and CDR2 SVGAGI come from the germline V gene. The CDR3 DNA follows: TGTGCCAGCAGTTACAAGGGCACCTACGAGCAGTACTTC. It specifies CASSYKGTYEQYF.

The table lists this clonotype with a few counts. This sequence joins TRBV3-1 and TRBJ1-5; D remains ambiguous. CDR1 LGHDT and CDR2 YNNKEL come from the germline V gene (reference sequence). V was cut by 6 bases and J by 4 bases, with 7 bases left in between. The CDR3 is made up of 12 amino acids. CDR3 nucleotide sequence: TGTGCCAGCAGTTTCATAAATCAGCCCCAGCATTTT. It yields the protein CASSFINQPQHF.

This clonotype was seen at least ten times. The V and J genes are TRBV12-3 or TRBV12-4 and TRBJ1-5, with 12 bases fitting TRBD1. The CDR3 sequence is 16 residues long. The ends lost 3 bases at V and 5 bases at J; junction bases unmatched: 5. In nucleotides, the CDR3 is TGTGCCAGCAGTTTCGGGGACAGGGGGCTCTATCAGCCCCAGCATTTT. It specifies CASSFGDRGLYQPQHF.

This clonotype came up a few times. The chain employs TRBV18 and TRBJ1-6; a possible D gene is TRBD1 (6 bases). Per germline, CDR1 KGHSH and CDR2 LQKENI. Trimming pared 5 bases from V and 8 bases from J, leaving 19 bases between. This CDR3 has 16 amino acids. The CDR3 DNA sequence: TGTGCCAGCTCAAGTTGGTACAGGGAGCCCTATTCACCCCTCCACTTT. Its translation: CASSSWYREPYSPLHF.

The chain has TRBV7-2 and TRBJ1-1; D not certain. The CDR3 has 13 amino acids. The V end was cut by 5 bases, the J end by 12 bases, with 19 bases between. Germline assignment: CDR1 SGHTA and CDR2 FQGNSA. The CDR3 loop reads CASSPPPLTSTFF. CDR3 in DNA: TGTGCCAGCAGCCCCCCGCCCCTTACATCGACTTTCTTT.

The sample holds a few counts of this clonotype. Possible read error: a much larger clone is one base away. This chain uses TRBV27 with TRBJ1-1; TRBD1 matches at 10 bases. CDR1 and CDR2 (germline): MNHEY, SMNVEV (reference sequence). With V trimmed by 5 bases and J by 3 bases, 0 bases remained unmatched. The CDR3 sequence is 13 residues long. The CDR3 bases are TGTGCCAGCAGTGGACAGGGGGACACTGAAGCTTTCTTT. Translated, it gives CASSGQGDTEAFF.

This clonotype was counted between two and nine times. The chain recombines TRBV5-6 with TRBJ2-4; D gene unclear. Trimming removed 0 bases at V and 9 bases at J, with 10 bases between. Germline CDR1 SGHDT, CDR2 YYEEEE. This CDR3 is built from 13 residues. CDR3 loop: CASSLARLSIQYF. CDR3 sequence (DNA): TGTGCCAGCAGCTTGGCCAGGTTGAGCATTCAGTACTTC.

This clonotype has only a few counts. The rearrangement links TRBV7-3 to TRBJ2-3; TRBD1 agrees at 7 bases. The CDR3 extends over 15 amino acids. CDR1 SGHTA and CDR2 FQGTGA come from the germline V gene. Trimming at V came to 4 bases and at J to 2 bases, leaving 6 bases not matched to a gene. The DNA of the CDR3 is TGTGCCAGCAGCTCCTCCGGGACAGCCACAGATACGCAGTATTTT. Protein sequence: CASSSSGTATDTQYF.

This clonotype was counted ten times or more. The chain has TRBV4-3 and TRBJ2-1; 9 bases map to TRBD1. The V segment lost 0 bases and the J segment 7 bases; nucleotides outside the gene matches: 4. Germline V gene lookup returns CDR1 LGHNA and CDR2 YSLEER. The CDR3 extends over 15 amino acids. The CDR3 DNA sequence: TGCGCCAGCAGCCAAGATCCGGGACAGGGTAATGAGCAGTTCTTC. Encoded protein: CASSQDPGQGNEQFF.

This clonotype has more than one count but fewer than ten. V is TRBV6-4 and J is TRBJ2-7; 8 bases fit TRBD1. The J segment lost 4 bases and the V segment lost 6 bases, leaving 11 bases of the junction unmatched. Germline V lookup: CDR1 MRHNA, CDR2 SNTAGT. The CDR3 consists of 15 residues. The CDR3 coding sequence is TGTGCCAGCAGCCCACGACAGGGGAGTATATACGAGCAGTACTTC. Its translation: CASSPRQGSIYEQYF.

This clonotype appeared a few times. This rearrangement joins TRBV14 to TRBJ2-1; 12 bases fit TRBD2. The CDR3 sequence is 19 residues long. CDR1 is SGHDN and CDR2 is FVKESK in the germline V gene. The junction had 11 bases not matched to a gene; V was cut back by 1 base and J by 4 bases. This CDR3 is CASSQVKRTSGAEYNEQFF. The DNA of the CDR3 is TGTGCCAGCAGCCAAGTTAAGCGGACTAGCGGGGCGGAGTACAATGAGCAGTTCTTC.